This T cell receptor (beta chain) was sequenced during a study of cytomegalovirus exposure and HLA in healthy donors. Whole-study results and caveats: Immune exposure was documented only through CMV serostatus. In a later analysis, the majority of CMV-associated beta chains seemingly showed HLA restriction. Whilst most TCR sequences proved rare, a subset of public TCRs occurred across many donors.

About this clone: Its cognate antigen is unknown.

PCR involved 60 Vbeta and 13 Jbeta primers. TCRdb's table, derived via immunoSEQ multiplex PCR, lists solely in-frame clones and lacks some. The sample yields more than 110,000 clones, more than 70% seen once. All the people who gave samples were healthy bone marrow donors. Germline V gives CDR1 SGHRS, CDR2 YFSETQ. The CDR3 runs 13 residues. Between the trimmed V and J ends, which lost 4 bases and 4 bases, there was a span of 9 bases. The sequence derives from a woman between 45 and 60 years old in good health and CMV-seronegative. The sequenced sample was PBMCs. The V gene is TRBV5-1, the J gene TRBJ2-1, with D possibly matching TRBD1 (6 bases). The CDR3 protein is CASSPGQYNEQFF. The CDR3 coding sequence is TGCGCCAGCAGCCCCGGACAGTACAATGAGCAGTTCTTC.